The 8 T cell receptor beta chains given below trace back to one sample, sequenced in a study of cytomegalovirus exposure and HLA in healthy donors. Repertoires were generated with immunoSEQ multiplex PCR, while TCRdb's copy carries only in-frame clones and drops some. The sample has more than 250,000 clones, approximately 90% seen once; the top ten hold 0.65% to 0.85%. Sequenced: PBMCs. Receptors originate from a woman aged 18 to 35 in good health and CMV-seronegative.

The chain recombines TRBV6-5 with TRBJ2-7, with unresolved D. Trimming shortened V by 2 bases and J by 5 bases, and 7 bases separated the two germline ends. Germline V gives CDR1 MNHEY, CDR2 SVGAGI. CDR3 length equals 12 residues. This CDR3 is CASSYGVDEQYF. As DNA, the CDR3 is TGTGCCAGCAGTTACGGAGTGGACGAGCAGTACTTC.

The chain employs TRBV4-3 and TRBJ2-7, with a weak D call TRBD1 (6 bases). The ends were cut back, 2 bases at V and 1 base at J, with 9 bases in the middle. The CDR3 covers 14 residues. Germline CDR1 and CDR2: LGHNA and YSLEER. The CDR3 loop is CASSQLGQSYEQYF. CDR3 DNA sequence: TGCGCCAGCAGCCAATTAGGACAGTCCTACGAGCAGTACTTC.

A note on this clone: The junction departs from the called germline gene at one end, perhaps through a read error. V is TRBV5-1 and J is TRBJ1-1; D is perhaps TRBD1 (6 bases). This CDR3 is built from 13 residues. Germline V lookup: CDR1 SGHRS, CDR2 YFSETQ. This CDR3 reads CASSLAGTPEASF. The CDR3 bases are TGCGCCAGCAGCTTGGCCGGGACACCCGAAGCTTCCTTT.

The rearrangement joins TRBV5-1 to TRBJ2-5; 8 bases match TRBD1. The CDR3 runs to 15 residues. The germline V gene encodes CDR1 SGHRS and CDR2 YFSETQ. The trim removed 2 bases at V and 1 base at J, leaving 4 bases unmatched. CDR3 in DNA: TGCGCCAGCAGCTTCCCGACAGGGGCCCAAGAGACCCAGTACTTC. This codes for CASSFPTGAQETQYF.

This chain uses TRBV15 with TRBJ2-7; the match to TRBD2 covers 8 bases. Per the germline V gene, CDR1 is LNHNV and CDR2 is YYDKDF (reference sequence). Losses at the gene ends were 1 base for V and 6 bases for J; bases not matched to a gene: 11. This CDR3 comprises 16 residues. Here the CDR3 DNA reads TGTGCCACCAGCAGAGCAGGTCGGGGGGGGCGTGGCGAGCAGTACTTC. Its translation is CATSRAGRGGRGEQYF.

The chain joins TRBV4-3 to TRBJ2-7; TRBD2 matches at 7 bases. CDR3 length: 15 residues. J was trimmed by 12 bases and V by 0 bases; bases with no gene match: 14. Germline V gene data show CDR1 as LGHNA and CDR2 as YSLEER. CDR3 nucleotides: TGCGCCAGCAGCCAAGATTGGGAGGGTTCGTCTCCGCGGTACTTC. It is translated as CASSQDWEGSSPRYF.

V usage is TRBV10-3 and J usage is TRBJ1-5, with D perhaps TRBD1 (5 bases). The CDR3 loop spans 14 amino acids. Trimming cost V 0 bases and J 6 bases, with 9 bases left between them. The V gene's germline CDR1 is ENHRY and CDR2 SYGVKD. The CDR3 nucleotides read TGTGCCATCAGTGAGTCGGCAGGGTCTCAGCCCCAGCATTTT. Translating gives CAISESAGSQPQHF.

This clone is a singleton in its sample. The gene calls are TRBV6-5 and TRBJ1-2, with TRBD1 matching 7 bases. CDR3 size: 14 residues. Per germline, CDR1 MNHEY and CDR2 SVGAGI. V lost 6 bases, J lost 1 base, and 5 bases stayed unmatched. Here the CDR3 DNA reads TGTGCCAGCAGCCGACAGGGTTTTAACTATGGCTACACCTTC. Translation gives CASSRQGFNYGYTF.